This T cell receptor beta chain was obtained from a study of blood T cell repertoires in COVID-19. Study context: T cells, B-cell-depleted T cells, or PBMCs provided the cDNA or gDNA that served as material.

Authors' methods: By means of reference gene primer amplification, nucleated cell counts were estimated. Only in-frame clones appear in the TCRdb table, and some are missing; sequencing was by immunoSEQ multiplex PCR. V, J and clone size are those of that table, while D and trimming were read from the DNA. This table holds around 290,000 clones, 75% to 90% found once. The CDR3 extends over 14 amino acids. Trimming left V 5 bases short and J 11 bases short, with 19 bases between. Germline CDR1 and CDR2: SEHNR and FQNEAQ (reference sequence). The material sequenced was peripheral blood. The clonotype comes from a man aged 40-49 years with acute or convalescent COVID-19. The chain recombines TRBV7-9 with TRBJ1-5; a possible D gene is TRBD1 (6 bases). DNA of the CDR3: TGTGCCAGCAGCACCTCGGACAGTGGATGGGCCCAGCATTTT. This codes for CASSTSDSGWAQHF.